Described below is a single T cell receptor beta chain sequence and its context. Its antigen is unknown. This sample is part of a study of T cell responses to AZD1222 COVID-19 vaccine. Study results and limitations: Within unmutated variant regions lay the reported targets of nearly half of spike-specific TCRs. Spike-specific TCR breadth and depth went up after people got two AZD1222 doses.

Sequencing was performed with immunoSEQ multiplex PCR; in TCRdb, only in-frame clones are kept and a portion is missing. The top ten clones hold less than 6.5% of a sample with 73,000 or so clones, 65% to 90% of them seen once. The source is an adult in good health. The input for sequencing was peripheral blood, taken on day 0 of AZD1222 vaccination.

The chain's CDR3 is CASSQPGTVYGYTF. The CDR3 DNA reads as TGTGCCAGCAGCCAACCCGGGACAGTCTATGGCTACACCTTC. The V and J genes are TRBV25-1 and TRBJ1-2; 7 nucleotides match TRBD1. The ends lost 6 bases at V and 4 bases at J; junction bases unmatched: 8. Germline values: CDR1 MGHDK, CDR2 SYGVNS. This CDR3 is 14 amino acids long.